A single sample is the source of the 23 T cell receptor beta chains below, sequenced in a study of T cell responses to AZD1222 COVID-19 vaccine. Some clones are missing from TCRdb's copy, which holds only in-frame ones; the method was immunoSEQ multiplex PCR. This sample has about 140,000 clones, with approximately 90% found just once. Sequenced here: peripheral blood, sampled 28 days after the second AZD1222 dose. The source of these receptors is an adult who received the AZD1222 COVID-19 vaccine.

This chain links TRBV18 with TRBJ1-2, with 7 bases matching TRBD1. This CDR3 comprises 14 residues. CDR1 and CDR2 from the germline V gene are KGHSH and LQKENI. Losses at the gene ends were 5 bases for V and 4 bases for J; bases not matched to a gene: 7. CDR3 sequence: CASSNSRGGYGYTF. CDR3 nucleotide sequence: TGTGCCAGCTCAAACTCCAGGGGGGGCTATGGCTACACCTTC.

The chain uses TRBV28 and TRBJ1-4; a possible D gene is TRBD1 (5 bases). This CDR3 is 15 amino acids long. The germline V gene encodes CDR1 MDHEN and CDR2 SYDVKM. The V end was cut by 2 bases, the J end by 3 bases, with 10 bases between. CDR3: CASSLEGSANEKLFF. DNA for the CDR3: TGTGCCAGCAGTTTAGAGGGGTCAGCTAATGAAAAACTGTTTTTT.

This chain connects TRBV7-9 to TRBJ1-2; D call uncertain. The CDR3 extends over 11 amino acids. Deletions cut 6 bases from V and 6 bases from J, with 8 bases between. Per the germline V gene, CDR1 is SEHNR and CDR2 is FQNEAQ (reference sequence). CDR3 nucleotide sequence: TGTGCCAGCAGTAGGGAGGATGGCTACACCTTC. Its translation is CASSREDGYTF.

The V and J genes are TRBV18 and TRBJ2-7; TRBD2 matches 13 bases. The CDR3 extends over 15 amino acids. Germline V gene lookup returns CDR1 KGHSH and CDR2 LQKENI. The junction had 4 bases not matched to a gene; V was cut back by 6 bases and J by 2 bases. The CDR3 loop reads CASSRLAGGTYEQYF. The CDR3 region has the DNA TGTGCCAGCTCCCGACTAGCGGGGGGAACCTACGAGCAGTACTTC.

J is TRBJ2-1 and V is TRBV9; 7 nucleotides match TRBD1. Per germline, CDR1 SGDLS and CDR2 YYNGEE. The CDR3 totals 12 residues. V gave up 0 bases and J gave up 12 bases; unmatched junction bases: 3. The CDR3 DNA is TGTGCCAGCAGCGTAGCCGGGGACAGGCAGTTCTTC. This encodes CASSVAGDRQFF.

The CDR3 coding sequence is TGTGCCAGCAGTCCTTACCTAGGGGCGATTTACGAGCAGTACTTC. Amino acid sequence: CASSPYLGAIYEQYF. The chain carries TRBV14 and TRBJ2-7; TRBD1 might be the D (5 bases). The CDR3 runs to 15 residues. The V end lost 6 bases, the J end lost 4 bases, and 19 bases lay between the germline ends. CDR1 and CDR2 from the germline V gene are SGHDN and FVKESK.

The chain uses TRBV29-1 and TRBJ1-2; unclear D gene. Per germline, CDR1 SQVTM and CDR2 ANQGSEA. V lost 3 bases, J lost 0 bases, and 5 bases lay in between. The CDR3 spans 12 residues. CDR3 amino acids: CSVEASNYGYTF. The DNA for the CDR3 is TGCAGCGTTGAGGCTTCTAACTATGGCTACACCTTC. Based on the CDR3 plus reference TRBV29-1 and TRBJ1-2, the full variable domain is SAVISQKPSRDICQRGTSLTIQCQVDSQVTMMFWYRQQPGQSLTLIATANQGSEATYESGFVIDKFPISRPNLTFSTLTVSNMSPEDSSIYLCSVEASNYGYTFGSGTRLTVV.

V is TRBV13 and J is TRBJ2-3, with 14 bases matching TRBD2. The J segment lost 5 bases and the V segment lost 4 bases, leaving 5 bases of the junction unmatched. The CDR3 covers 16 residues. The V gene's germline CDR1 is PRHDT and CDR2 FYEKMQ (reference sequence). The CDR3 loop reads CASSSRLAGGVDTQYF. The DNA for the CDR3 is TGTGCCAGCAGCTCGCGACTAGCGGGGGGGGTAGATACGCAGTATTTT.

The chain carries TRBV15 and TRBJ2-7; D is unclear. CDR1 and CDR2 from the germline V gene are LNHNV and YYDKDF (reference sequence). The CDR3 loop spans 15 amino acids. V was clipped by 1 base and J by 0 bases, with 10 bases between them. Here the CDR3 DNA reads TGTGCCACCAGCAGAGCGCCCGACGCCTCCTACGAGCAGTACTTC. The encoded protein is CATSRAPDASYEQYF.

The chain employs TRBV3-1 (or the pseudogene TRBV3-2) and TRBJ1-1; D call uncertain. CDR3 length equals 11 residues. Germline V CDR1 and CDR2: LGHDT, YNNKEL (reference sequence). V lost 2 bases to trimming and J lost 2 bases, with 0 bases between them. Here the CDR3 reads CASSQNTEAFF. CDR3 nucleotide sequence: TGTGCCAGCAGCCAAAACACTGAAGCTTTCTTT.

The chain combines TRBV19 with TRBJ1-1; 8 bases agree with TRBD1. CDR3 size: 15 residues. Germline CDR1 is LNHDA and CDR2 is SQIVND (reference sequence). The J segment lost 5 bases and the V segment lost 5 bases, leaving 10 bases of the junction unmatched. The DNA of the CDR3 is TGTGCCAGTAGTGCAACCCAGGGGGCGAGGACTGAAGCTTTCTTT. It translates to CASSATQGARTEAFF.

The chain is built from TRBV28 and TRBJ1-2, with 9 bases lining up with TRBD1. This CDR3 spans 15 amino acids. The germline V gene has CDR1 MDHEN and CDR2 SYDVKM. V shed 4 bases, J shed 7 bases, and the junction held 10 bases outside the gene matches. The CDR3 nucleotides are TGTGCCAGCAGTTACCCCGGGACAGGGTCGTTTGGCTACACCTTC. This gives the protein CASSYPGTGSFGYTF.

The gene calls are TRBV6-1 and TRBJ2-1; 8 bases fit TRBD2. The CDR3 totals 16 residues. After removal of 3 bases from V and 1 base from J, the junction contained 5 bases not matched to a gene. Germline lookup yields CDR1 MNHNS and CDR2 SASEGT. CDR3 in amino acids: CASSEFSGVSYNEQFF. In DNA form, the CDR3 reads TGTGCCAGCAGTGAGTTTAGCGGGGTATCCTACAATGAGCAGTTCTTC.

The chain uses TRBV2 and TRBJ2-2, with D hard to call. The germline CDR1 and CDR2 sequences are SNHLY and FYNNEI. Between the trimmed V and J ends, which lost 4 bases and 0 bases, there was a span of 9 bases. There are 15 residues in the CDR3. CDR3 loop: CASSVKRSNTGELFF. CDR3 in DNA: TGTGCCAGCAGTGTTAAAAGATCGAACACCGGGGAGCTGTTTTTT. Filled out from reference TRBV2 and TRBJ2-2, the complete variable domain reads EPEVTQTPSHQVTQMGQEVILRCVPISNHLYFYWYRQILGQKVEFLVSFYNNEISEKSEIFDDQFSVERPDGSNFTLKIRSTKLEDSAMYFCASSVKRSNTGELFFGEGSRLTVL.

This clone appeared a single time. This chain links TRBV27 with TRBJ1-4; 8 positions agree with TRBD1. CDR3 length: 15 amino acids. From germline, CDR1 is MNHEY and CDR2 SMNVEV (reference sequence). V lost 3 bases, J lost 7 bases, and 7 bases stayed unmatched. In DNA, the CDR3 is TGTGCCAGCAGTTTGACAGGGGATTTCGGTGAAAAACTGTTTTTT. It specifies CASSLTGDFGEKLFF.

The chain has TRBV4-2 and TRBJ1-4; perhaps TRBD1 as D (6 bases). V was pared by 1 base and J by 5 bases, with 11 bases between. Looked up from germline, CDR1 is LGHNA and CDR2 is YNFKEQ. The CDR3 contains 15 residues. The CDR3 DNA reads as TGTGCCAGCAGCCAAGGACAGGCAAGCAATGAAAAACTGTTTTTT. Translated: CASSQGQASNEKLFF.

The chain recombines TRBV5-6 with TRBJ2-7, with D tentatively TRBD1 (6 bases). The length of the CDR3 is 15 residues. Germline CDR1 is SGHDT and CDR2 is YYEEEE. Trimming left V 4 bases short and J 0 bases short, with 14 bases between. The chain's CDR3 is CASSTGHLSSYEQYF. The CDR3 bases are TGTGCCAGCAGCACGGGACATTTGAGCTCCTACGAGCAGTACTTC.

This rearrangement joins TRBV3-1 (or the pseudogene TRBV3-2) to TRBJ1-1; D is undetermined. The CDR3 runs to 16 residues. V lost 5 bases, J lost 1 base, and 17 bases lay in between. Germline V CDR1 and CDR2: LGHDT, YNNKEL (reference sequence). CDR3 nucleotides: TGTGCCAGCAGCACCCTGGCGGCTCTGGAGAACACTGAAGCTTTCTTT. Encoded protein: CASSTLAALENTEAFF.

The genes are TRBV4-2 and TRBJ2-1, with 10 bases matching TRBD2. CDR1 and CDR2 from the germline V gene are LGHNA and YNFKEQ. Trimming removed 4 bases from V and 4 bases from J; junction bases left unmatched: 13. There are 18 residues in the CDR3. The CDR3: CASSLYGASSGGYNEQFF. CDR3 bases: TGTGCCAGCAGCCTATATGGGGCCTCTAGCGGGGGTTACAATGAGCAGTTCTTC.

The chain couples TRBV4-3 to TRBJ2-1; D uncertain. Trimming removed 0 bases at V and 16 bases at J, with 13 bases between. From germline, CDR1 is LGHNA and CDR2 YSLEER. The CDR3 is made up of 12 amino acids. CDR3 loop: CASSQDGRQSFF. CDR3 nucleotides: TGCGCCAGCAGCCAAGATGGCAGGCAGAGTTTCTTC.

The rearrangement joins TRBV19 to TRBJ2-7, with 9 bases aligning to TRBD1. CDR1 is LNHDA, CDR2 SQIVND, per germline (reference sequence). J was trimmed by 4 bases and V by 9 bases; bases with no gene match: 10. This CDR3 region has 14 residues. The CDR3 loop is CARPYGTGKYEQYF. The CDR3 DNA is TGTGCCAGACCTTACGGGACAGGGAAATACGAGCAGTACTTC.

This clone was observed once. This rearrangement joins TRBV5-4 to TRBJ1-2; 9 bases align to TRBD1. The V gene's germline CDR1 is SGHNT and CDR2 YYREEE (reference sequence). V lost 4 bases to trimming and J lost 4 bases; unmatched junction nucleotides: 5. The CDR3 has 14 residues. CDR3 nucleotide sequence: TGTGCCAGCAGCGATACAGGGGGCCTCTATGGCTACACCTTC. Translating it yields CASSDTGGLYGYTF.

The chain uses TRBV5-1 and TRBJ1-3, with D unclear. Germline CDR1 and CDR2: SGHRS and YFSETQ. V was pared by 3 bases and J by 1 base, with 11 bases between. The CDR3 is 15 amino acids. The CDR3 here is CASSSLPGSGNTIYF. CDR3 bases: TGCGCCAGCAGCTCCCTCCCCGGGTCTGGAAACACCATATATTTT.